This paragraph covers one TCR beta chain sequence. The CDR3 is 14 amino acids. Unmatched junction bases numbered 6, after V lost 10 bases and J lost 0 bases. The germline CDR1 and CDR2 sequences are SNHLY and FYNNEI. The data stem from a study of blood T cell repertoires in COVID-19. Study overall: Acute and convalescent COVID-19 specimens originated in the United States, Italy and Spain. T cells, B-cell-depleted T cells, or PBMCs supplied cDNA or gDNA.

Original processing notes: Reference gene primers were amplified, and this amplification served to estimate nucleated cell counts. Sequencing used immunoSEQ multiplex PCR; TCRdb keeps in-frame clones, though not all of them. V and J calls and clone size come straight from that table; D and trimming were deduced from the DNA. Of 53,000 or so clones listed, around 72% are singletons. This clonotype was obtained from a human donor with active or convalescent COVID-19. The donor label of this sample is uncertain. This chain joins TRBV2 and TRBJ1-5, with 7 nucleotides matching TRBD1. Specimen: peripheral blood. DNA of the CDR3: TGTGCCACCCGGGGACAGAATAGCAATCAGCCCCAGCATTTT. Its translation: CATRGQNSNQPQHF.